This T cell receptor (beta chain) was captured in a study of T cell changes during pregnancy in multiple sclerosis. The CDR3 has 15 amino acids. Here immunoSEQ multiplex PCR was the method, and the copy in TCRdb shows in-frame clones only, minus some. Among 50,000 to 65,000 clones, 80% to 90% were seen once, and the ten largest hold about 0.41%. The genes are TRBV21-1 and TRBJ1-4; the tabulated D call, TRBD1, remains unverified against the DNA. TRBV21-1 constitutes a pseudogene. The input for sequencing was CD4+ T cells from peripheral blood mononuclear cells, taken in the third trimester of pregnancy. The TCR was taken from a female donor with multiple sclerosis, enrolled in a pregnancy study. CDR3 protein: CASSPLDRLNEKLFF. The CDR3 coding sequence is TGTGCCAGCAGCCCCTTGGACAGGCTAAATGAAAAACTGTTTTTT.